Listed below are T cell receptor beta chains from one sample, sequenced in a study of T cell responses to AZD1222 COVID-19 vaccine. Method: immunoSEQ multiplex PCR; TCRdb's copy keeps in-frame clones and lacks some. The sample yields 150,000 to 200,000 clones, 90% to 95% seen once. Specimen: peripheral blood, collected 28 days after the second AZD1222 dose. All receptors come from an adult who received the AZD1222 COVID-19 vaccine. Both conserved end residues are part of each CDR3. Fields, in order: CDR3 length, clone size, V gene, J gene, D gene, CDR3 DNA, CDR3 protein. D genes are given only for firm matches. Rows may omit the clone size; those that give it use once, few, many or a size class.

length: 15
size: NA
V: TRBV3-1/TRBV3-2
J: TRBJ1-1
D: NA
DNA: TGTGCCAGCAGCCCCACCCCTCTAGAGAACACTGAAGCTTTCTTT
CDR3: CASSPTPLENTEAFF

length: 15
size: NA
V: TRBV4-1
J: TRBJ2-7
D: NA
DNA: TGCGCCAGCAGCCAAGAATGGGGTAAGCTCTACGAGCAGTACTTC
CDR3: CASSQEWGKLYEQYF

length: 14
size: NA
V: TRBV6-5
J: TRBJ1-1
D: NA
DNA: TGTGCCACCCAAGATAGGGGGAGGGACACTGAAGCTTTCTTT
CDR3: CATQDRGRDTEAFF

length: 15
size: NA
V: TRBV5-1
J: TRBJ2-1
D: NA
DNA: TGCGCCAGCAGCTTGAACACGGTCTCCTACAATGAGCAGTTCTTC
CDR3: CASSLNTVSYNEQFF

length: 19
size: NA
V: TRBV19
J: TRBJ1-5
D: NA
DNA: TGTGCCAGTAGTGTCCGCCGGGACGGGGTCCCTTATAGCAATCAGCCCCAGCATTTT
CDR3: CASSVRRDGVPYSNQPQHF

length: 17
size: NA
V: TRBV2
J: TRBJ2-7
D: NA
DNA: TGTGCCAGCAGTGATCAATCGGCAGGGGAGAGTTCCTACGAGCAGTACTTC
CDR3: CASSDQSAGESSYEQYF

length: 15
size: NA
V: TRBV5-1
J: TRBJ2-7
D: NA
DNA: TGCGCCAGCAGCCCGGCCAGCACAAGGGGCTACGAGCAGTACTTC
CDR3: CASSPASTRGYEQYF

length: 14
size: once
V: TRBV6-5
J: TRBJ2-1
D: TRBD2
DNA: TGTGCCAGCATTAACCAAGCGGGGGGACCCGAGCAGTTCTTC
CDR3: CASINQAGGPEQFF

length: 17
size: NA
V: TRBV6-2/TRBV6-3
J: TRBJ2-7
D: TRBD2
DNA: TGTGCCAGCAGTTACTCGACTAGCGGGGGGAATAGGTACGAGCAGTACTTC
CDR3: CASSYSTSGGNRYEQYF

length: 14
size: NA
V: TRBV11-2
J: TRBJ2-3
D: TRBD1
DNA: TGTGCCAGCAGCTGGACAGGGGGCTCAGATACGCAGTATTTT
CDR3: CASSWTGGSDTQYF

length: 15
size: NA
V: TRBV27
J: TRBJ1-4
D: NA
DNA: TGTGCCAGCAGTTTAAGGAGGGCTTTTAATGAAAAACTGTTTTTT
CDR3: CASSLRRAFNEKLFF

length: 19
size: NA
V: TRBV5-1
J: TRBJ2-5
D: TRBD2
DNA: TGCGCCAGCAGCTACACCTCCGGGACTAGCGGGACCCTCCTGGAGACCCAGTACTTC
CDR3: CASSYTSGTSGTLLETQYF

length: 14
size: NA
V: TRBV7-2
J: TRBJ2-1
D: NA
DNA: TGTGCCAGCACCCTGGTGGTGCAGAACAATGAGCAGTTCTTC
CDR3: CASTLVVQNNEQFF

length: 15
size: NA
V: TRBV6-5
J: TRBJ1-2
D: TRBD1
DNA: TGTGCCAGCAGTTACGAGAGGGGACAGGGAATCGACTACACCTTC
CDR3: CASSYERGQGIDYTF

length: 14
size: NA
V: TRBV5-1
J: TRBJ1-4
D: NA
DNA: TGCGCCAGCAGCTTGGGACAGGAAGATGAAAAACTGTTTTTT
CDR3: CASSLGQEDEKLFF

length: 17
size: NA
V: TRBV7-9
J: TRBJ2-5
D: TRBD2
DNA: TGTGCCAGCAGCCCCCTCGATATCGGACTAGCGGTGGAGACCCAGTACTTC
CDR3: CASSPLDIGLAVETQYF

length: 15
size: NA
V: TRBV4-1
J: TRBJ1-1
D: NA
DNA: TGCGCCAGCAGCCAAGATGGCGGGGGTCGCACTGAAGCTTTCTTT
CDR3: CASSQDGGGRTEAFF

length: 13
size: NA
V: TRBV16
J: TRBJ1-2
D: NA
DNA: TGTGCCAGCAGCCAGGCGGGGGACTATGGCTACACCTTC
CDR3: CASSQAGDYGYTF

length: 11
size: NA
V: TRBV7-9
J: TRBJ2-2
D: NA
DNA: TGTGCCAGCAGCTTCCCCGGGGAGCTGTTTTTT
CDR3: CASSFPGELFF

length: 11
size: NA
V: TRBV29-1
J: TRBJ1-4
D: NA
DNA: TGCAGCGCCGAGATATATGAAAAACTGTTTTTT
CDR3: CSAEIYEKLFF

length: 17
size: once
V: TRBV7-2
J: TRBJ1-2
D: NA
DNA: TGTGCCAGCAGCTTAGGGATTGGAAGGACTCTCAACTATGGCTACACCTTC
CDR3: CASSLGIGRTLNYGYTF

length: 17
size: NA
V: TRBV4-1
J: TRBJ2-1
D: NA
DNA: TGCGCCAGCAGCCGAAGCGACACGGGGAGCTCCTACAATGAGCAGTTCTTC
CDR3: CASSRSDTGSSYNEQFF

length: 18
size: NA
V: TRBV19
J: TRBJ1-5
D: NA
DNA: TGTGCCAGTAGATCGGCGGGCGGACCGAAAACCTTCAATCAGCCCCAGCATTTT
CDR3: CASRSAGGPKTFNQPQHF

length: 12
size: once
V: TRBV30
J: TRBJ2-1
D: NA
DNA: TGTGCCTGGAGCCGCCCCGGGGGTGAGCAGTTCTTC
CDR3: CAWSRPGGEQFF

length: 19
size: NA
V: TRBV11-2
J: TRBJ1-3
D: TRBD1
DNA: TGTGCCAGCAGCTCTTCACCCAGGGGGATGACGAGCTCTGGAAACACCATATATTTT
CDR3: CASSSSPRGMTSSGNTIYF

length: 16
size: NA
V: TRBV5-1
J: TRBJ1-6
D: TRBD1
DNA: TGCGCCAGCAGCCACGCCCCGGGACAGGGTAATTCACCCCTCCACTTT
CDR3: CASSHAPGQGNSPLHF

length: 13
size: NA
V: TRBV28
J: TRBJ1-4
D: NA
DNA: TGTGCCAGCATCACACAGGGATTTGAAAAACTGTTTTTT
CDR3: CASITQGFEKLFF

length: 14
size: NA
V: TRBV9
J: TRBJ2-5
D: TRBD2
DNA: TGTGCCAGCAGCGCGGGGACTAGCGGGGAGACCCAGTACTTC
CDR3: CASSAGTSGETQYF

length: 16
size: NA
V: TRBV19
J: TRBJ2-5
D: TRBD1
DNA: TGTGCCAGTAGTATCCGCCCGGGGACAGGGGTGGAGACCCAGTACTTC
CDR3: CASSIRPGTGVETQYF

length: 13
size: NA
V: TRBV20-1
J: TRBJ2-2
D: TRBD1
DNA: TGCAGTGCTAGTGGACAGGGTCTCGGGGAGCTGTTTTTT
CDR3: CSASGQGLGELFF

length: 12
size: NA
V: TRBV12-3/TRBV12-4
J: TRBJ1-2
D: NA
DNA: TGTGCCAGCAGTTTAGACGGCAGGGGCTACACCTTC
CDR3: CASSLDGRGYTF

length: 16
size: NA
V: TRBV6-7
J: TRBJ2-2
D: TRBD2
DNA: TGTGCCAGCAGTTACTCCCGGACTAGCGAACAGAAGGAGCTGTTTTTT
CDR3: CASSYSRTSEQKELFF